The 13 T cell receptor beta chains listed next were all sequenced from one sample in a study of cytomegalovirus exposure and HLA in healthy donors. Vbeta (60) and Jbeta (13) primers were used in the PCR. Data came from immunoSEQ multiplex PCR; TCRdb stores just in-frame clones and leaves some out. The repertoire includes over 150,000 clones, around 82% of them detected once, and 5.6% sits in the top ten. Source material: PBMCs. Source of these receptors: a woman aged 40 to 50 in good health and CMV-seropositive.

The genes are TRBV20-1 and TRBJ2-5; D unresolved. The CDR3 has 11 residues. Germline lookup yields CDR1 DFQATT and CDR2 SNEGSKA (reference sequence). V was cut by 5 bases and J by 5 bases, with 9 bases left in between. The CDR3 DNA follows: TGCAGTGCTGGGCCGTCGGAGACCCAGTACTTC. Its translation is CSAGPSETQYF.

The rearrangement uses TRBV28 and TRBJ2-3, with 16 bases that match TRBD2. V shed 8 bases and J 5 bases; nucleotides not matched to a gene: 10. The CDR3 extends over 17 amino acids. CDR1 is MDHEN, CDR2 SYDVKM, per germline. The CDR3 DNA is TGTGCCAGCTCCCTGGGACTAGCGGGAGGGCCGAGAGATACGCAGTATTTT. Translating gives CASSLGLAGGPRDTQYF.

V gene TRBV7-9 combines with J gene TRBJ1-2, with D possibly matching TRBD1 (5 bases). The germline V and J ends were trimmed by 5 bases and 5 bases, with 18 bases remaining between them. CDR3 length: 15 residues. Looked up from germline, CDR1 is SEHNR and CDR2 is FQNEAQ (reference sequence). CDR3 region: CASSPPGWGGYGYTF. CDR3 in DNA: TGTGCCAGCAGCCCCCCTGGATGGGGGGGGTATGGCTACACCTTC. Full variable domain (remainder filled in from reference TRBV7-9 and TRBJ1-2): DTGVSQNPRHKITKRGQNVTFRCDPISEHNRLYWYRQTLGQGPEFLTYFQNEAQLEKSRLLSDRFSAERPKGSFSTLEIQRTEQGDSAMYLCASSPPGWGGYGYTFGSGTRLTVV.

J is TRBJ2-3 and V is TRBV7-3; 8 bases fit TRBD2. The J segment lost 4 bases and the V segment lost 5 bases, leaving 5 bases of the junction unmatched. The CDR3 sequence is 14 residues long. Looked up from germline, CDR1 is SGHTA and CDR2 is FQGTGA. CDR3 bases: TGTGCCAGCAGCATTAGCGGGACGCCAGATACGCAGTATTTT. Protein sequence: CASSISGTPDTQYF.

This clone was observed a handful of times. The chain uses TRBV7-9 and TRBJ2-7; TRBD2 is a possible D gene (5 bases). The V and J ends lost 5 bases and 3 bases respectively, with 11 bases between them. The germline V gene has CDR1 SEHNR and CDR2 FQNEAQ (reference sequence). This CDR3 is built from 13 residues. CDR3 in amino acids: CASSPRGSYEQYF. In nucleotides, the CDR3 is TGTGCCAGCAGCCCCAGAGGGAGCTACGAGCAGTACTTC.

The CDR3: CASRTGSSYEQYF. The CDR3 coding sequence is TGCGCCAGCAGGACAGGTAGCTCCTACGAGCAGTACTTC. The rearrangement joins TRBV5-1 to TRBJ2-7; D possibly corresponds to TRBD1 (6 bases). The CDR3 length is 13 residues. The germline V and J ends were trimmed by 5 bases and 0 bases, with 9 bases remaining between them. Germline V lookup: CDR1 SGHRS, CDR2 YFSETQ.

The rearrangement uses TRBV25-1 and TRBJ2-3, with D possibly matching TRBD2 (6 bases). The CDR3 is 15 residues long. Germline V CDR1 and CDR2: MGHDK, SYGVNS. Trimming stripped 6 bases from V and 2 bases from J, with 15 bases between. The CDR3 region is CASRKGDFYTDTQYF. The CDR3, as DNA: TGTGCCAGCAGAAAAGGGGACTTTTACACAGATACGCAGTATTTT.

The rearrangement uses TRBV18 and TRBJ2-7; 10 bases align to TRBD2. This CDR3 has 18 residues. CDR1 and CDR2 (germline): KGHSH, LQKENI. V lost 2 bases, J lost 5 bases, and 15 bases stayed unmatched. The CDR3 reads CASSPIAGTSAPLDEQYF. The CDR3 DNA reads as TGTGCCAGCTCACCAATAGCCGGGACTAGCGCCCCCTTGGACGAGCAGTACTTC.

This chain links TRBV19 with TRBJ2-3; 9 nucleotides align to TRBD2. The CDR3 extends over 23 amino acids. CDR1 is LNHDA, CDR2 SQIVND, per germline (reference sequence). Trimming at V came to 5 bases and at J to 0 bases, leaving 27 bases not matched to a gene. The CDR3 DNA reads TGTGCCAGTAGTGACACGTGGCTAGCGGGACTACCCGATACGACCCTTAGCACAGATACGCAGTATTTT. As protein: CASSDTWLAGLPDTTLSTDTQYF.

The CDR3 DNA reads TGTGCCAGCAGCCAAGTCAGTGAGCAGTTCTTC. Protein sequence: CASSQVSEQFF. The V call is TRBV14, the J call TRBJ2-1; no clear D gene. The germline gives CDR1 SGHDN, CDR2 FVKESK. The V end was cut by 1 base, the J end by 9 bases, with 4 bases between. The CDR3 loop spans 11 amino acids.

The J gene is TRBJ2-2, the V gene TRBV19; TRBD2 aligns across 8 bases. The CDR3 has 16 residues. V was clipped by 1 base and J by 5 bases; unmatched bases: 6. Germline V gives CDR1 LNHDA, CDR2 SQIVND (reference sequence). The CDR3 here is CASSIARASGTGELFF. DNA of the CDR3: TGTGCCAGTAGTATAGCAAGGGCTAGCGGGACCGGGGAGCTGTTTTTT.

The V call is TRBV6-6, the J call TRBJ2-2, with 10 bases identical to TRBD1. CDR3 length: 15 residues. V gave up 4 bases and J gave up 6 bases; unmatched junction bases: 5. CDR1 is MNHNY, CDR2 SVGAGI, per germline (reference sequence). The CDR3 loop reads CASSLGGQGSGELFF. CDR3 DNA: TGTGCCAGCAGTTTAGGGGGACAGGGGTCCGGGGAGCTGTTTTTT.

The gene calls are TRBV7-8 and TRBJ2-7; 12 nucleotides align to TRBD2. V lost 3 bases to trimming and J lost 1 base; unmatched junction nucleotides: 1. From germline, CDR1 is SGHVS and CDR2 FQNEAQ. The CDR3 loop spans 15 amino acids. This chain's CDR3 is CASSLTSGRSYEQYF. The CDR3 region has the DNA TGTGCCAGCAGCTTGACTAGCGGGAGATCCTACGAGCAGTACTTC.